The present T cell receptor beta chain was sequenced within a study of regulatory T cells in long-lasting Graves disease. Study-level findings and limits: The study found TRBV28, TRBJ1-2 and TRBJ2-5 favored in persistent disease.

To make TCR beta libraries, researchers used iRepertoire HTBI primers and Arm-PCR of CDR3 regions. Each CDR3 protein gets one entry after TCRdb re-called the multiplex PCR reads with MiXCR. The table has about 430,000 distinct CDR3 sequences, around a fifth seen once. This clonotype has a count of ten or more. Its antigen is unidentified. Trimming at V came to 3 bases and at J to 3 bases, leaving 3 bases not matched to a gene. This CDR3 has 15 residues. Regarding time point: persistent/refractory GD, antithyroid drugs over 5 years with positive TRAb. Scientists built the TCR library using RNA that was extracted from PBMCs. Patients met American Thyroid Association criteria for Graves' disease.

The source material was peripheral blood mononuclear cells (PBMCs), sampled when the disease was refractory, from a patient treated with antithyroid drugs. The source is a female donor with Graves disease. The V and J genes are TRBV12-3 or TRBV12-4 and TRBJ1-4, with 8 nucleotides matching TRBD1. The CDR3 DNA follows: TGTGCCAGCAGTTTTGGGGACAGGCCTAATGAAAAACTGTTTTTT. Amino acids: CASSFGDRPNEKLFF.